Each of the 26 T cell receptor beta chains below was sequenced from the same sample in a study of CD8+CD57+ T cells in acquired aplastic anemia (dated by TCRdb to between 2017 and 2018). Reads for this sample came from an Illumina HiSeq 2000. Genomic DNA served as template for TCR beta VDJ combination and CDR3 sequence profiling. TCRdb passed the public sequencing reads through fastp at Q25 and MiXCR, retaining productive beta sequences. Under each unique CDR3 protein, matching rows form one entry showing the most common genes and DNA. The sample yields about 150,000 distinct CDR3 sequences; roughly half were counted once. Roughly 12% of the sample comes from the top ten. Expansion of CD8+CD57+ cells had been shown by flow cytometry in the patients chosen for sequencing. The specimen was sorted CD4+, CD8+, or CD8+CD57+ T cells (not recorded which) from PBMCs. The receptors were sampled from a human donor with aplastic anemia.

This clonotype was seen ten or more times. The J gene is TRBJ1-1, the V gene TRBV19, with a possible D match to TRBD1 (5 bases). V was cut by 6 bases and J by 6 bases, with 20 bases left in between. The CDR3 covers 15 residues. Germline assignment: CDR1 LNHDA and CDR2 SQIVND (reference sequence). The CDR3 sequence is CASSNRGVRFAEAFF. The CDR3 DNA is TGTGCCAGTAGCAATAGAGGGGTTAGGTTCGCTGAAGCTTTCTTT.

CDR3 region: CASSITSGGDEQYF. As DNA, the CDR3 is TGTGCCAGTAGTATTACGAGCGGCGGGGACGAGCAGTACTTC. The rearrangement uses TRBV19 and TRBJ2-7; D might be TRBD2 (6 bases). V dropped 3 bases and J dropped 5 bases, with 14 bases sitting between them. Germline CDR1 and CDR2: LNHDA and SQIVND (reference sequence). The CDR3 spans 14 residues. Variable domain in full (rest from reference TRBV19 and TRBJ2-7): DGGITQSPKYLFRKEGQNVTLSCEQNLNHDAMYWYRQDPGQGLRLIYYSQIVNDFQKGDIAEGYSVSREKKESFPLTVTSAQKNPTAFYLCASSITSGGDEQYFGPGTRLTVT.

The J gene is TRBJ1-2, the V gene TRBV7-2, with TRBD1 as a possible D gene (6 bases). This CDR3 spans 14 amino acids. V lost 9 bases and J 7 bases, leaving 21 bases between the germline ends. The germline V gene encodes CDR1 SGHTA and CDR2 FQGNSA. The DNA of the CDR3 is TGTGCCAGGAGACAGGCGGGGGATGCTCCTGGCTACACCTTC. It translates to CARRQAGDAPGYTF.

This clonotype occurred many times. The chain couples TRBV7-9 to TRBJ2-5, with D maybe TRBD2 (6 bases). The V gene lost 5 bases and the J gene lost 4 bases, with 17 bases spanning the gap. The germline CDR1 and CDR2 sequences are SEHNR and FQNEAQ (reference sequence). This CDR3 is 15 amino acids long. The CDR3 protein is CASSQLILGLETQYF. For the CDR3, the DNA is TGTGCCAGCAGCCAGCTCATATTGGGACTAGAGACCCAGTACTTC.

As to this clonotype: The junction shows a germline mismatch at one end, possibly a read error. This chain connects TRBV29-1 to TRBJ2-2; 8 bases are shared with TRBD1. CDR1 SQVTM and CDR2 ANQGSEA come from the germline V gene. This CDR3 comprises 14 residues. CDR3 in amino acids: CSAYRTGNTGGLFF. The CDR3 nucleotides read TGCAGCGCGTATAGGACAGGGAACACCGGGGGGCTGTTTTTT.

The rearrangement uses TRBV7-6 and TRBJ1-6; D uncertain. The length of the CDR3 is 14 residues. Trimming stripped 5 bases from V and 8 bases from J, with 13 bases between. Germline CDR1 reads SGHVS; CDR2 reads FNYEAQ. The CDR3 nucleotides are TGTGCCAGCAGCGCGGGCGGCAGCCATTCACCCCTCCACTTT. Residues: CASSAGGSHSPLHF. Looking up the rest from reference TRBV7-6 and TRBJ1-6 gives the full variable domain: GAGVSQSPRYKVTKRGQDVALRCDPISGHVSLYWYRQALGQGPEFLTYFNYEAQQDKSGLPNDRFSAERPEGSISTLTIQRTEQRDSAMYRCASSAGGSHSPLHFGNGTRLTVT.

V and J are TRBV7-9 and TRBJ1-1; D remains ambiguous. This CDR3 is built from 13 residues. V was clipped by 4 bases and J by 11 bases, with 17 bases between them. The germline CDR1 and CDR2 sequences are SEHNR and FQNEAQ (reference sequence). The CDR3 nucleotides are TGTGCCAGCAGCTATAGCGGATGGAGTGAGGCTTTCTTT. This gives the protein CASSYSGWSEAFF. Full variable domain (missing parts from reference TRBV7-9 and TRBJ1-1): DTGVSQNPRHKITKRGQNVTFRCDPISEHNRLYWYRQTLGQGPEFLTYFQNEAQLEKSRLLSDRFSAERPKGSFSTLEIQRTEQGDSAMYLCASSYSGWSEAFFGQGTRLTVV.

The chain joins TRBV29-1 to TRBJ1-1; perhaps TRBD1 as D (5 bases). The V gene lost 7 bases and the J gene lost 0 bases, with 15 bases spanning the gap. Germline lookup yields CDR1 SQVTM and CDR2 ANQGSEA. This CDR3 comprises 14 residues. As DNA, the CDR3 is TGCAGCGCAAGGGACGGAGGCATGAACACTGAAGCTTTCTTT. Translation: CSARDGGMNTEAFF.

As regards this clonotype: At one end the junction does not follow the germline gene, possibly because of a read error. The V and J genes are TRBV24-1 and TRBJ2-7; TRBD1 matches 9 bases. The germline gives CDR1 KGHDR, CDR2 SFDVKD. CDR3 length: 14 amino acids. The CDR3 sequence: CATGAGTGSYEQYF. The CDR3 bases are TGTGCCACCGGCGCCGGGACAGGGTCCTATGAGCAGTACTTC.

This chain links TRBV10-1 with TRBJ2-1; D gene unclear. V lost 5 bases and J 0 bases, leaving 11 bases between the germline ends. Germline V gene data show CDR1 as WNHNN and CDR2 as SYGVQD (reference sequence). The CDR3 has 15 residues. The CDR3 loop is CASSIQKSSYNEQFF. The CDR3 DNA is TGCGCCAGCAGTATACAGAAAAGCTCCTACAATGAGCAGTTCTTC.

This chain uses TRBV10-1 with TRBJ2-5; the D gene is possibly TRBD2 (5 bases). Germline V lookup: CDR1 WNHNN, CDR2 SYGVQD (reference sequence). The CDR3 sequence is 13 residues long. The V end was cut by 2 bases, the J end by 3 bases, with 7 bases between. The CDR3 sequence: CASSELGKETQYF. DNA for the CDR3: TGCGCCAGCAGTGAGCTCGGGAAAGAGACCCAGTACTTC.

This chain uses TRBV25-1 with TRBJ2-1, with 7 bases lining up with TRBD1. This CDR3 is built from 15 residues. After removal of 0 bases from V and 6 bases from J, the junction contained 5 bases not matched to a gene. The V gene's germline CDR1 is MGHDK and CDR2 SYGVNS. CDR3 nucleotide sequence: TGTGCCAGCAGTGAATATGCGACAGGGCCCAATGAGCAGTTCTTC. This codes for CASSEYATGPNEQFF. Looking up the rest from reference TRBV25-1 and TRBJ2-1 gives the full variable domain: EADIYQTPRYLVIGTGKKITLECSQTMGHDKMYWYQQDPGMELHLIHYSYGVNSTEKGDLSSESTVSRIRTEHFPLTLESARPSHTSQYLCASSEYATGPNEQFFGPGTRLTVL.

This clonotype was seen a few times. The V call is TRBV24-1, the J call TRBJ1-1; D is possibly TRBD1 (6 bases). The CDR3 covers 12 residues. Trimming left V 2 bases short and J 11 bases short, with 11 bases between. Per the germline V gene, CDR1 is KGHDR and CDR2 is SFDVKD. CDR3 protein: CATSDYQGRAFF. The CDR3 DNA reads as TGTGCCACCAGTGATTACCAGGGGAGGGCTTTCTTT.

V gene TRBV20-1 combines with J gene TRBJ2-3; TRBD1 matches 9 bases. Germline CDR1 DFQATT, CDR2 SNEGSKA (reference sequence). CDR3 length: 12 residues. The trim removed 6 bases at V and 6 bases at J, leaving 4 bases unmatched. For the CDR3, the DNA is TGCAGTGCAATTGGACAGGGGGATACGCAGTATTTT. Translation gives CSAIGQGDTQYF.

The table lists this clonotype with many counts. J is TRBJ2-1 and V is TRBV7-9, with D unresolved. The CDR3 covers 12 residues. V was clipped by 5 bases and J by 8 bases, with 10 bases between them. Germline CDR1 reads SEHNR; CDR2 reads FQNEAQ (reference sequence). The CDR3 spells CASSARPDEQFF. The DNA of the CDR3 is TGTGCCAGCAGCGCCCGACCGGATGAGCAGTTCTTC.

At least ten counts were recorded for this clonotype. The chain has TRBV20-1 and TRBJ2-1; 7 nucleotides match TRBD2. The CDR3 is made up of 15 amino acids. Germline lookup yields CDR1 DFQATT and CDR2 SNEGSKA (reference sequence). V was pared by 4 bases and J by 6 bases, with 12 bases of the junction left unmatched. The CDR3 here is CSATPWAGVGNEQFF. In DNA, the CDR3 is TGCAGTGCTACCCCCTGGGCGGGGGTGGGCAATGAGCAGTTCTTC.

This clonotype was observed at least ten times. The rearrangement links TRBV3-1 to TRBJ1-1, with D hard to call. Germline CDR1 reads LGHDT; CDR2 reads YNNKEL (reference sequence). This CDR3 contains 13 residues. With 1 base removed from V and 3 bases from J, the gap between germline ends came to 6 bases. CDR3 bases: TGTGCCAGCAGCCAAGGTTGGTACACTGAAGCTTTCTTT. Translation: CASSQGWYTEAFF. The whole variable domain, remainder taken from reference TRBV3-1 and TRBJ1-1, is DTAVSQTPKYLVTQMGNDKSIKCEQNLGHDTMYWYKQDSKKFLKIMFSYNNKELIINETVPNRFSPKSPDKAHLNLHINSLELGDSAVYFCASSQGWYTEAFFGQGTRLTVV.

This clonotype appeared many times. V is TRBV20-1 and J is TRBJ2-3; 7 nucleotides align to TRBD2. V was pared by 0 bases and J by 2 bases, with 8 bases of the junction left unmatched. The CDR3 runs 16 residues. The germline CDR1 and CDR2 sequences are DFQATT and SNEGSKA (reference sequence). The DNA of the CDR3 is TGCAGTGCTAGAGATTTGGGAGCGGGGACCACAGATACGCAGTATTTT. It encodes CSARDLGAGTTDTQYF.

V gene TRBV11-2 combines with J gene TRBJ2-1; 7 bases are a match to TRBD1. The J segment lost 6 bases and the V segment lost 1 base, leaving 9 bases of the junction unmatched. The CDR3 is 16 amino acids. The germline CDR1 and CDR2 sequences are SGHAT and FQNNGV. CDR3 residues: CASSLVLPGQVNEQFF. CDR3 in DNA: TGTGCCAGCAGCTTAGTACTACCTGGACAGGTCAATGAGCAGTTCTTC.

The chain recombines TRBV20-1 with TRBJ1-6, with D hard to call. V was trimmed by 3 bases and J by 1 base, leaving 10 bases between them. This CDR3 has 15 amino acids. Germline V gene data show CDR1 as DFQATT and CDR2 as SNEGSKA (reference sequence). DNA for the CDR3: TGCAGTGCTAGGGCAGGTCTATCCTATAATTCACCCCTCCACTTT. Translating it yields CSARAGLSYNSPLHF.

The chain has TRBV19 and TRBJ1-1; tentative D call: TRBD1 (5 bases). The germline CDR1 and CDR2 sequences are LNHDA and SQIVND (reference sequence). CDR3 length: 12 residues. Trimming stripped 5 bases from V and 6 bases from J, with 10 bases between. The CDR3 is CASSVGVAEAFF. As DNA, the CDR3 is TGTGCCAGTAGTGTGGGGGTTGCTGAAGCTTTCTTT.

The rearrangement links TRBV27 to TRBJ1-1; D is uncertain. CDR3 length: 16 amino acids. The germline gives CDR1 MNHEY, CDR2 SMNVEV (reference sequence). Trimming stripped 1 base from V and 4 bases from J, with 16 bases between. CDR3 in amino acids: CASSLLTGNAPTEAFF. CDR3 nucleotides: TGTGCCAGCAGTTTATTGACGGGGAACGCCCCCACTGAAGCTTTCTTT.

In this sample, this clonotype turned up many times. The V call is TRBV7-8, the J call TRBJ1-5; 8 bases are shared with TRBD1. This CDR3 contains 15 residues. The ends lost 4 bases at V and 3 bases at J; junction bases unmatched: 5. In germline, CDR1 is SGHVS, CDR2 FQNEAQ. CDR3: CASSSGGAPNQPQHF. In DNA form, the CDR3 reads TGTGCCAGCAGCTCAGGGGGCGCCCCCAATCAGCCCCAGCATTTT.

The V and J genes are TRBV2 and TRBJ1-2; D not resolved. Germline CDR1 reads SNHLY; CDR2 reads FYNNEI. V lost 1 base and J lost 4, with 7 bases in between. The CDR3 extends over 13 amino acids. CDR3 sequence: CASSEGAGYGYTF. In nucleotides, the CDR3 is TGTGCCAGCAGTGAAGGGGCAGGCTATGGCTACACCTTC.

Notes on this clonotype: This may stem from a read error, because a much larger clone lies one nucleotide away. The rearrangement joins TRBV6-5 to TRBJ1-2; D may be TRBD1 (6 bases). The CDR3 is 15 amino acids. In germline, CDR1 is MNHEY, CDR2 SVGAGI. The CDR3 reads CANSYAAIGGGGYTF. CDR3 bases: TGTGCCAACAGTTACGCCGCTATTGGGGGGGGCGGCTACACCTTC.

This clonotype was picked up many times. The V gene is TRBV5-5, the J gene TRBJ1-5; the D is unclear. The germline V gene has CDR1 SGHKS and CDR2 YYEKEE (reference sequence). The V end was cut by 0 bases, the J end by 5 bases, with 3 bases between. The length of the CDR3 is 12 residues. This CDR3 reads CASSLGDQPQHF. CDR3 nucleotide sequence: TGTGCCAGCAGCTTGGGTGATCAGCCCCAGCATTTT.